This T cell receptor (beta chain) was sequenced in a study of shared clonotypes between healthy human individuals. Study results and caveats: Across subsets, estimated richness was generally greater for naive than for memory populations. The study found lower generation probabilities in non-shared clonotypes than in those shared by all four donors.

Comments on this clone: The target antigen is unknown.

Only in-frame clones appear in the TCRdb table, and some are missing; sequencing was by immunoSEQ multiplex PCR. The sample carries some 2,500,000 clones, around 90% recorded once. J lost 8 bases, V lost 3 bases, and 5 bases had no gene match. There are 13 residues in the CDR3. CDR1 and CDR2 (germline): SGHTA, FQGTGA. Every donor, a Caucasian adult, lived in Nashville, Tennessee. The rearrangement links TRBV7-3 to TRBJ1-2; 8 nucleotides line up with TRBD1. This receptor was taken from a man aged 18 to 29 in good health. Some clones in this sample may be carry-over from other donors' samples. Sequenced material: naive CD4+ T cells from PBMCs. Subset denoted: CD45RA+ positively selected. The DNA of the CDR3 is TGTGCCAGCAGCTTCCAGGGGGCGTACGGCTACACCTTC. Protein sequence: CASSFQGAYGYTF.